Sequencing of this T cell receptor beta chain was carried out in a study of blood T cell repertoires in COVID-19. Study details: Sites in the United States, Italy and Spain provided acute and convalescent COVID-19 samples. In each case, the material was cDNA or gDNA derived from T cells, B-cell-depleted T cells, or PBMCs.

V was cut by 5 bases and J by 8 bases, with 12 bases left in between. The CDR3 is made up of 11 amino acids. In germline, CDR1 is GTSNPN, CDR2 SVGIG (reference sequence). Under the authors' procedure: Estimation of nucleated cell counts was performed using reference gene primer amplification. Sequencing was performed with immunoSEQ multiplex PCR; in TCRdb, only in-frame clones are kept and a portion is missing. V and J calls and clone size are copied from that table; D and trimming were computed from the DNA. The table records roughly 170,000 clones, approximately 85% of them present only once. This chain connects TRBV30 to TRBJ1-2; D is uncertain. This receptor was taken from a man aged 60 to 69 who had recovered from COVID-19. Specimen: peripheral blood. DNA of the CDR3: TGTGCCTGGGGTTCGGGCGGGGGCTACACCTTC. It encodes CAWGSGGGYTF.